A single sample is the source of the 20 T cell receptor beta chains below, sequenced in a study of cytomegalovirus exposure and HLA in healthy donors. The method was immunoSEQ multiplex PCR; TCRdb's version includes in-frame clones alone and lacks a portion of them. The table has fewer than 200,000 clones, just under 90% seen once. The sample comprised PBMCs. The receptors derive from a woman between 18 and 29 years old in good health and CMV-seropositive.

The rearrangement uses TRBV7-2 and TRBJ2-2, with 8 positions matching TRBD2. The CDR3 is 14 residues long. The germline V gene encodes CDR1 SGHTA and CDR2 FQGNSA. The junction had 4 bases not matched to a gene; V was cut back by 1 base and J by 9 bases. CDR3 in amino acids: CASSLVSGSRELFF. CDR3 DNA: TGTGCCAGCAGCTTAGTAAGCGGGAGCAGGGAGCTGTTTTTT.

The chain is built from TRBV5-5 and TRBJ1-2; D is possibly TRBD1 (5 bases). This CDR3 contains 15 residues. The ends were cut back, 4 bases at V and 4 bases at J, with 17 bases in the middle. The germline V gene encodes CDR1 SGHKS and CDR2 YYEKEE (reference sequence). This chain's CDR3 is CASSASFRVGYGYTF. The CDR3 nucleotides read TGTGCCAGCAGCGCTTCCTTCAGGGTAGGCTATGGCTACACCTTC.

J is TRBJ2-5 and V is TRBV10-2; 8 bases are shared with TRBD1. After removal of 3 bases from V and 4 bases from J, the junction contained 7 bases not matched to a gene. The CDR3 covers 15 residues. Germline values: CDR1 WSHSY, CDR2 SAAADI. The CDR3 is CASSDAGGARETQYF. Written as DNA, the CDR3 is TGCGCCAGCAGTGATGCAGGGGGCGCACGAGAGACCCAGTACTTC.

The chain carries TRBV28 and TRBJ2-7; 10 bases match TRBD2. The V segment lost 3 bases and the J segment 3 bases; nucleotides outside the gene matches: 5. Germline lookup yields CDR1 MDHEN and CDR2 SYDVKM. This CDR3 comprises 15 residues. CDR3 loop: CASSFWLAGDYEQYF. In DNA form, the CDR3 reads TGTGCCAGCAGTTTTTGGCTAGCGGGAGACTACGAGCAGTACTTC.

J is TRBJ1-4 and V is TRBV10-3; 8 bases are a match to TRBD1. The V segment lost 6 bases and the J segment 8 bases; nucleotides outside the gene matches: 8. This CDR3 is built from 14 residues. Per germline, CDR1 ENHRY and CDR2 SYGVKD. The CDR3 nucleotides read TGTGCCATCAGCCCGGACAGGGTAAAGGAAAAACTGTTTTTT. It codes for CAISPDRVKEKLFF.

This chain connects TRBV28 to TRBJ1-1; no clear D. V lost 1 base and J 1 base, leaving 10 bases between the germline ends. Germline loops: CDR1 MDHEN, CDR2 SYDVKM. The CDR3 is made up of 15 amino acids. This CDR3 is CASSLFGRGNTEAFF. For the CDR3, the DNA is TGTGCCAGCAGTTTATTCGGCAGAGGGAACACTGAAGCTTTCTTT.

CDR3 protein: CSASLPHEQYF. In DNA, the CDR3 is TGCAGTGCTAGTCTTCCCCACGAGCAGTACTTC. V usage is TRBV20-1 and J usage is TRBJ2-7; D unclear. Germline loops: CDR1 DFQATT, CDR2 SNEGSKA (reference sequence). V was pared by 3 bases and J by 5 bases, with 8 bases between. The CDR3 has 11 residues.

The V and J genes are TRBV28 and TRBJ2-7; 8 bases fit TRBD2. The CDR3 is 14 residues long. Germline V gene data show CDR1 as MDHEN and CDR2 as SYDVKM. The ends lost 6 bases at V and 1 base at J; junction bases unmatched: 5. CDR3: CASSPASGSYEQYF. In DNA form, the CDR3 reads TGTGCCAGCAGCCCCGCTAGCGGGTCCTACGAGCAGTACTTC.

A word on this clone: Other nucleotide sequences from this sample produce the same CDR3. The genes are TRBV4-3 and TRBJ2-7; 11 bases line up with TRBD2. CDR3 size: 15 residues. Germline trimming cut 1 base from V and 1 base from J; bases unmatched to any gene: 0. The V gene's germline CDR1 is LGHNA and CDR2 YSLEER. For the CDR3, the DNA is TGCGCCAGCAGCCAAGGACTAGCGGGGTCCTACGAGCAGTACTTC. Translated, it gives CASSQGLAGSYEQYF.

This clone was observed once. Here the CDR3 reads CASGTGSNYGYTF. CDR3 coding DNA: TGTGCCAGCGGGACAGGGAGTAACTATGGCTACACCTTC. This rearrangement joins TRBV2 to TRBJ1-2; 9 bases agree with TRBD1. The CDR3 is 13 residues long. The V gene end was trimmed by 8 bases and the J gene end by 1 base; junction bases not matched to a gene: 2. Germline lookup yields CDR1 SNHLY and CDR2 FYNNEI.

V is TRBV20-1 and J is TRBJ2-7; weak D call: TRBD1 (6 bases). The V gene lost 5 bases and the J gene lost 9 bases, with 14 bases spanning the gap. Germline V gene data show CDR1 as DFQATT and CDR2 as SNEGSKA (reference sequence). The CDR3 spans 11 residues. The DNA for the CDR3 is TGCAGTGCTGCACCCCAGGGGAGGCAGTACTTC. Translated: CSAAPQGRQYF.

The chain joins TRBV5-4 to TRBJ2-1, with TRBD2 matching over 12 bases. The trim removed 4 bases at V and 7 bases at J, leaving 9 bases unmatched. The CDR3 is 16 residues long. Germline CDR1 is SGHNT and CDR2 is YYREEE (reference sequence). CDR3 in amino acids: CASSPLTSGSLNEQFF. Written as DNA, the CDR3 is TGTGCCAGCAGCCCGCTGACTAGCGGGAGTTTGAATGAGCAGTTCTTC.

This chain connects TRBV19 to TRBJ2-5, with D unclear. The CDR3 contains 12 residues. Germline loops: CDR1 LNHDA, CDR2 SQIVND (reference sequence). V was trimmed by 6 bases and J by 1 base, leaving 6 bases between them. CDR3 amino acids: CASSPTQETQYF. The CDR3 DNA reads as TGTGCCAGTAGCCCTACCCAAGAGACCCAGTACTTC.

V and J are TRBV2 and TRBJ1-5; 11 nucleotides agree with TRBD1. V lost 1 base to trimming and J lost 0 bases; unmatched junction nucleotides: 5. Germline V gives CDR1 SNHLY, CDR2 FYNNEI. This CDR3 region has 18 residues. This chain's CDR3 is CASSEVGQGVYSNQPQHF. The DNA of the CDR3 is TGTGCCAGCAGTGAAGTGGGACAGGGGGTCTATAGCAATCAGCCCCAGCATTTT. The full variable domain, its missing parts supplied by reference TRBV2 and TRBJ1-5, is EPEVTQTPSHQVTQMGQEVILRCVPISNHLYFYWYRQILGQKVEFLVSFYNNEISEKSEIFDDQFSVERPDGSNFTLKIRSTKLEDSAMYFCASSEVGQGVYSNQPQHFGDGTRLSIL.

The chain carries TRBV6-5 and TRBJ2-1; 10 bases are a match to TRBD1. The CDR3 totals 14 residues. V dropped 6 bases and J dropped 7; count of bases not matched to a gene: 6. Germline V gives CDR1 MNHEY, CDR2 SVGAGI. For the CDR3, the DNA is TGTGCCAGCAGGAGACAGGGGGCGCGAAATGAGCAGTTCTTC. This codes for CASRRQGARNEQFF.

The chain couples TRBV7-9 to TRBJ2-5; possibly TRBD2 for D (6 bases). This CDR3 spans 14 amino acids. V lost 3 bases to trimming and J lost 1 base, with 9 bases between them. Germline lookup yields CDR1 SEHNR and CDR2 FQNEAQ (reference sequence). The CDR3 DNA sequence: TGTGCCAGCAGCTTCGGGGGACCCCAAGAGACCCAGTACTTC. Translating gives CASSFGGPQETQYF.

This chain uses TRBV2 with TRBJ1-5, with a possible D match to TRBD1 (5 bases). The CDR3 extends over 12 amino acids. Germline V gene data show CDR1 as SNHLY and CDR2 as FYNNEI. V was clipped by 6 bases and J by 9 bases, with 12 bases between them. The CDR3 nucleotides read TGTGCCAGCAGGGGGCAAAGCACGCCCCAGCATTTT. Translating gives CASRGQSTPQHF.

V usage is TRBV10-3 and J usage is TRBJ2-7; D uncertain. The germline V gene has CDR1 ENHRY and CDR2 SYGVKD. This CDR3 contains 12 residues. The ends were cut back, 11 bases at V and 3 bases at J, with 14 bases in the middle. CDR3: CASSAQNYEQYF. CDR3 DNA sequence: TGTGCCTCAAGCGCCCAGAACTACGAGCAGTACTTC.

The V gene is TRBV7-3, the J gene TRBJ2-2; 7 nucleotides match TRBD2. Germline V lookup: CDR1 SGHTA, CDR2 FQGTGA. There are 14 residues in the CDR3. The V gene end was trimmed by 6 bases and the J gene end by 3 bases; junction bases not matched to a gene: 4. The CDR3 DNA sequence: TGTGCCAGCAGGAAGGCGGGGGACACCGGGGAGCTGTTTTTT. Protein product: CASRKAGDTGELFF.

The gene calls are TRBV10-3 and TRBJ1-3; the match to TRBD1 covers 8 bases. The germline CDR1 and CDR2 sequences are ENHRY and SYGVKD. The CDR3 contains 15 residues. V lost 6 bases and J lost 0; bases outside the gene matches: 4. As DNA, the CDR3 is TGTGCCATCAGCCCGGGACAGGACTCTGGAAACACCATATATTTT. Its protein is CAISPGQDSGNTIYF.